The subject of this entry is one T cell receptor (beta chain). What it binds is not known. This record comes from a study of cytomegalovirus exposure and HLA in healthy donors. On the study more broadly: The roughly 660 first-cohort repertoires shared a platform with the approximately 110 validation repertoires, as reported in a later analysis. Notes on the study in general: Researchers counted around 160 TCR beta chains as cytomegalovirus-associated. There were a few CMV-associated chains whose specificity for CMV antigens was confirmed in vitro.

Data came from immunoSEQ multiplex PCR; TCRdb stores just in-frame clones and leaves some out. The sample gives tens of thousands of clones, approximately 85% of which show up once; over 6.5% is in the top ten. These donors were members of the approximately 110-subject validation cohort, a group separate from the roughly 670-subject first cohort. Germline CDR1 is SGHKS and CDR2 is YYEKEE (reference sequence). Germline trimming cut 2 bases from V and 6 bases from J; bases unmatched to any gene: 9. The CDR3 extends over 15 amino acids. Sample: PBMCs. The chain uses TRBV5-5 and TRBJ1-2; 8 positions match TRBD1. The sequence came from a woman younger than 45 in good health and CMV-seronegative. The CDR3: CASSFGQGVSDGYTF. In nucleotides, the CDR3 is TGTGCCAGCAGCTTCGGACAGGGAGTTAGTGATGGCTACACCTTC.